This TCR beta chain was sequenced in a study of Graves' ophthalmopathy and Graves' hyperthyroidism. Germline CDR1 reads MNHNS; CDR2 reads SASEGT. The CDR3 has 17 residues. Trimming removed 6 bases from V and 0 bases from J, with 20 bases in between. This clonotype has at least ten counts. CDR3 regions of TCR beta were amplified from RNA transcripts. The workflow started with a first-round RT-PCR run with HTBI primers and then moved on to a second-round multiplex PCR. TCRdb re-analysed the multiplex PCR reads in MiXCR, keeping a single row per CDR3 protein. This table has about 340,000 distinct CDR3 sequences, roughly 15% appearing once.

The genes are TRBV6-1 and TRBJ2-5; D not resolved. The TCR sequence derives from an adult man with Graves' ophthalmopathy. The sample taken for sequencing was peripheral blood. The CDR3 reads CASRIRLATTYQETQYF. DNA of the CDR3: TGTGCCAGCAGGATTCGACTGGCAACCACCTACCAAGAGACCCAGTACTTC.